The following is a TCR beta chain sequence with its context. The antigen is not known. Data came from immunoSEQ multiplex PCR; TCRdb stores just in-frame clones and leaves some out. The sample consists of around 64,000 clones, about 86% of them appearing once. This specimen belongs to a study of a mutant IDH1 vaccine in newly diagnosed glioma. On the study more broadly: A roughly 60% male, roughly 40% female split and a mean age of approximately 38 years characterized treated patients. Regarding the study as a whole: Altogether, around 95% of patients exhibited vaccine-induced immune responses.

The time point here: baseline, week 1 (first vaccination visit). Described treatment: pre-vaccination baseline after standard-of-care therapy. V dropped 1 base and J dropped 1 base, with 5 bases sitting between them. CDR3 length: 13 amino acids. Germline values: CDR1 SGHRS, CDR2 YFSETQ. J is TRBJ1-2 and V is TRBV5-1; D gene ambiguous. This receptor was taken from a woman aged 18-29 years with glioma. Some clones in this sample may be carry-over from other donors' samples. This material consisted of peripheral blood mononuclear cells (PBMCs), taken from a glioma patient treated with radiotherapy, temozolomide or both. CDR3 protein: CASSLNNNYGYTF. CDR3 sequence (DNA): TGCGCCAGCAGCTTGAACAATAACTATGGCTACACCTTC.